This TCR beta chain was documented in a study of OX40 agonist ivuxolimab in advanced cancers. Background on the study: Each patient was given ivuxolimab into a vein every 2 weeks, at 0.01 to 10 mg/kg.

Some clones are missing from TCRdb's copy, which holds only in-frame ones; the method was immunoSEQ multiplex PCR. The repertoire consists of 62,000 or so clones, with more than 75% occurring once and the leading ten covering over 2%. Autoimmune disease history or systemic immunosuppression led to patients being barred. Study conclusions and caveats: Some patients without response likewise showed low normalized clonal expansion.

Of note for this clone: The target antigen is unknown.

Germline CDR1 and CDR2: KGHSH and LQKENI. CDR3 length equals 13 residues. The V end was cut by 4 bases, the J end by 1 base, with 7 bases between. The sample was CD4+ or CD8+ T cells sorted from blood, taken in a trial of the OX40 agonist ivuxolimab. The receptor's source is an adult with an advanced solid tumor such as melanoma, head and neck, liver or kidney cancer. The V and J genes are TRBV18 and TRBJ1-1, with D perhaps TRBD1 (5 bases). CDR3 sequence: CASSRDRNTEAFF. The CDR3, as DNA: TGTGCCAGCTCACGAGACAGGAACACTGAAGCTTTCTTT.